These 4 T cell receptor beta chains were sequenced from one sample in a study of Graves' ophthalmopathy and Graves' hyperthyroidism. From RNA, the CDR3 regions of TCR beta chains were amplified and sequenced. In the first round, RT-PCR was carried out with HTBI primers, and a multiplex PCR formed the second round. One entry per CDR3 protein results from TCRdb running MiXCR on the multiplex PCR reads. Of about 740,000 distinct CDR3 sequences listed, about 44% were seen once; the top ten hold 40% to 45%. What was sequenced was peripheral blood. These TCRs come from an adult man with Graves' ophthalmopathy.

The chain uses TRBV11-2 and TRBJ2-7; D unresolved. The CDR3 is 16 residues long. CDR1 and CDR2 from the germline V gene are SGHAT and FQNNGV. Trimming left V 6 bases short and J 0 bases short, with 18 bases between. For the CDR3, the DNA is TGTGCCAGCAGTCCCGCCATCACGCCCAACTCCTACGAGCAGTACTTC. Translation gives CASSPAITPNSYEQYF.

In its sample, this clonotype was seen a few times. Compared with germline, one end of the junction differs, possibly owing to a read error. The V and J genes are TRBV7-8 and TRBJ2-7; D is undetermined. Germline V gives CDR1 SGHVS, CDR2 FQNEAQ. The CDR3 has 15 amino acids. The CDR3 nucleotides are TGCGCCAGCAGCCAAGATCTACCTAGCTCCTACGAGCAGTACTTC. Amino acid sequence: CASSQDLPSSYEQYF.

The chain is built from TRBV15 and TRBJ1-5; unclear D gene. The CDR3 consists of 14 residues. The V end was cut by 3 bases, the J end by 6 bases, with 12 bases between. Per germline, CDR1 LNHNV and CDR2 YYDKDF (reference sequence). CDR3 region: CATSSESIGQPQHF. The CDR3 DNA sequence: TGTGCCACCAGCAGTGAGTCGATCGGTCAGCCCCAGCATTTT.

The chain combines TRBV5-6 with TRBJ1-1; D ambiguous. This CDR3 has 14 residues. V shed 0 bases and J shed 11 bases, with 17 bases lying between them. Germline loops: CDR1 SGHDT, CDR2 YYEEEE. CDR3 coding DNA: TGTGCCAGCAGCTTGGATTTGTCTGCCTCTGGGGCTTTCTTT. As protein: CASSLDLSASGAFF.